This T cell receptor beta chain derives from a study of T cell responses to AZD1222 COVID-19 vaccine. Turning to the study itself: Combined were second doses at about 4 or about 12 weeks. Findings of the study overall: Following two doses of AZD1222, Spike-specific TCR breadth and depth rose.

This clone was picked up a small number of times. The antigen is not known. The assay was immunoSEQ multiplex PCR, and TCRdb's table has in-frame clones only and misses some. The sample includes over 150,000 clones, around 90% of them seen just once. Germline loops: CDR1 MGHDK, CDR2 SYGVNS. This CDR3 has 12 amino acids. Between the trimmed V and J ends, which lost 0 bases and 6 bases, there was a span of 5 bases. The source was peripheral blood, collected on day 0 of AZD1222 vaccination. This chain links TRBV25-1 with TRBJ1-1; the D is unclear. This clonotype was obtained from an adult in good health. CDR3 DNA: TGTGCCAGCAGTGAATATGGTCCTGAAGCTTTCTTT. Translated, it gives CASSEYGPEAFF.